This entry lists 32 T cell receptor beta chains sequenced from one sample in a study of shared clonotypes between healthy human individuals. Data came from immunoSEQ multiplex PCR; TCRdb stores just in-frame clones and leaves some out. The sample includes 650,000 to 700,000 clones, 90% seen only once; the top ten take 34%. What was sequenced was memory CD8+ T cells from PBMCs. Subset noted: CD45RO+ cells pooled with CCR7-negative TemRA cells. These receptors were taken from a man aged 18 to 30 in good health. Some clones in this sample may be carry-over from other donors' samples.

In the case of this clone: This CDR3 is also generated by other DNA sequences in the sample. This chain links TRBV9 with TRBJ2-7; TRBD1 aligns across 8 bases. Unmatched junction bases numbered 5, after V lost 3 bases and J lost 6 bases. Germline V gives CDR1 SGDLS, CDR2 YYNGEE. This CDR3 is built from 13 residues. As DNA, the CDR3 is TGTGCCAGCAGCGCCTCAGGGGGCGGCGAGCAGTACTTC. Amino acid sequence: CASSASGGGEQYF.

This chain uses TRBV19 with TRBJ2-4; 7 bases agree with TRBD1. Per the germline V gene, CDR1 is LNHDA and CDR2 is SQIVND (reference sequence). The CDR3 length is 16 residues. Losses at the gene ends were 3 bases for V and 0 bases for J; bases not matched to a gene: 5. This CDR3 reads CASSITGQAAKNIQYF. The DNA for the CDR3 is TGTGCCAGTAGTATCACCGGACAGGCAGCCAAAAACATTCAGTACTTC. The full variable domain, rest sourced from reference TRBV19 and TRBJ2-4, is DGGITQSPKYLFRKEGQNVTLSCEQNLNHDAMYWYRQDPGQGLRLIYYSQIVNDFQKGDIAEGYSVSREKKESFPLTVTSAQKNPTAFYLCASSITGQAAKNIQYFGAGTRLSVL.

The V and J genes are TRBV5-4 and TRBJ2-1, with 8 nucleotides matching TRBD2. The CDR3 consists of 18 residues. J gave up 6 bases and V 2 bases, and 16 bases lay outside the gene matches. The germline CDR1 and CDR2 sequences are SGHNT and YYREEE (reference sequence). The DNA for the CDR3 is TGTGCCAGCAGCTTATCTGGGACTAGATCGCATGGGTTCAATGAGCAGTTCTTC. It specifies CASSLSGTRSHGFNEQFF.

This chain connects TRBV4-1 to TRBJ2-1, with 7 bases that match TRBD2. The CDR3 consists of 14 residues. The germline V gene encodes CDR1 MGHRA and CDR2 YSYEKL. V dropped 0 bases and J dropped 10; count of bases not matched to a gene: 6. The CDR3 nucleotides read TGCGCCAGCAGCCAAGATAGAGGGAGGGTGGAGCAGTTCTTC. As protein: CASSQDRGRVEQFF.

This clone came up once. The rearrangement links TRBV6-1 to TRBJ1-2; no reliable D call. Germline values: CDR1 MNHNS, CDR2 SASEGT. Trimming took off 7 bases at V and 8 bases at J, with 14 bases between the two ends. The CDR3 loop spans 12 amino acids. The CDR3 protein is CASTLGDGGYTF. The CDR3 nucleotides are TGTGCCAGCACCCTTGGAGATGGCGGCTACACCTTC.

The chain links TRBV10-3 to TRBJ2-2; D ambiguous. The V gene's germline CDR1 is ENHRY and CDR2 SYGVKD. Trimming pared 6 bases from V and 3 bases from J, leaving 14 bases between. This CDR3 has 15 amino acids. The CDR3 nucleotides read TGTGCCATCAGATCCTCCGGACGGGACACCGGGGAGCTGTTTTTT. Its translation: CAIRSSGRDTGELFF.

This clone was detected only a few times. The V gene is TRBV2, the J gene TRBJ1-1; maybe TRBD1 (5 bases). The germline V and J ends were trimmed by 7 bases and 5 bases, with 17 bases remaining between them. This CDR3 is 14 amino acids long. CDR1 is SNHLY and CDR2 is FYNNEI in the germline V gene. The CDR3 protein is CASKPGPEGTEAFF. DNA of the CDR3: TGTGCCAGCAAGCCAGGCCCGGAGGGGACTGAAGCTTTCTTT.

The chain's CDR3 is CASTFLGGSGTYEQYF. The CDR3 coding sequence is TGTGCCAGCACGTTTCTCGGCGGGAGTGGGACCTACGAGCAGTACTTC. This chain connects TRBV27 to TRBJ2-7; TRBD2 agrees at 7 bases. Germline values: CDR1 MNHEY, CDR2 SMNVEV (reference sequence). This CDR3 is built from 16 residues. V trimming: 7 bases; J trimming: 2 bases; junction bases outside the gene matches: 14.

The V gene is TRBV27, the J gene TRBJ1-2, with 7 bases fitting TRBD1. Germline loops: CDR1 MNHEY, CDR2 SMNVEV (reference sequence). The CDR3 runs 14 residues. After removal of 5 bases from V and 2 bases from J, the junction contained 5 bases not matched to a gene. CDR3 in amino acids: CASSDRVKNYGYTF. CDR3 bases: TGTGCCAGCAGTGACAGGGTTAAGAACTATGGCTACACCTTC.

This rearrangement joins TRBV19 to TRBJ2-1; TRBD2 matches 8 bases. Unmatched junction bases numbered 7, after V lost 3 bases and J lost 0 bases. The CDR3 has 17 residues. CDR1 and CDR2 (germline): LNHDA, SQIVND (reference sequence). CDR3 coding DNA: TGTGCCAGTAGTATGGAACTAGCGGTAAGCTCCTACAATGAGCAGTTCTTC. This codes for CASSMELAVSSYNEQFF.

This chain uses TRBV2 with TRBJ1-5; 10 bases are a match to TRBD1. V dropped 6 bases and J dropped 5; count of bases not matched to a gene: 4. Germline CDR1 reads SNHLY; CDR2 reads FYNNEI. This CDR3 has 14 amino acids. The CDR3 DNA is TGTGCCAGCAGCCTCGGACAGGGGGATCAGCCCCAGCATTTT. Protein: CASSLGQGDQPQHF. Using reference TRBV2 and TRBJ1-5 for the parts outside the CDR3, the full variable domain is EPEVTQTPSHQVTQMGQEVILRCVPISNHLYFYWYRQILGQKVEFLVSFYNNEISEKSEIFDDQFSVERPDGSNFTLKIRSTKLEDSAMYFCASSLGQGDQPQHFGDGTRLSIL.

The V call is TRBV9, the J call TRBJ2-2; the match to TRBD2 covers 12 bases. Germline CDR1 reads SGDLS; CDR2 reads YYNGEE. V lost 4 bases and J lost 6; bases outside the gene matches: 10. This CDR3 is 17 amino acids long. The CDR3 is CASSSGGTSGYPGELFF. The CDR3 DNA reads as TGTGCCAGCAGCTCAGGGGGGACTAGCGGGTACCCCGGGGAGCTGTTTTTT. The full variable domain, its missing parts supplied by reference TRBV9 and TRBJ2-2, is DSGVTQTPKHLITATGQRVTLRCSPRSGDLSVYWYQQSLDQGLQFLIQYYNGEERAKGNILERFSAQQFPDLHSELNLSSLELGDSALYFCASSSGGTSGYPGELFFGEGSRLTVL.

The chain joins TRBV7-2 to TRBJ2-1, with a weak D call TRBD2 (5 bases). CDR1 SGHTA and CDR2 FQGNSA come from the germline V gene. The CDR3 has 17 amino acids. Deletions cut 3 bases from V and 2 bases from J, with 17 bases between. CDR3 amino acids: CASSFKEAVWAYNEQFF. The DNA for the CDR3 is TGTGCCAGCAGCTTTAAGGAAGCGGTGTGGGCCTACAATGAGCAGTTCTTC.

The chain joins TRBV13 to TRBJ2-1; D possibly corresponds to TRBD1 (9 bases). The germline V gene encodes CDR1 PRHDT and CDR2 FYEKMQ (reference sequence). V lost 1 base and J 4 bases, leaving 23 bases between the germline ends. The CDR3 is 19 residues long. The CDR3 loop reads CASSLVTGGAGVAYNEQFF. CDR3 sequence (DNA): TGTGCCAGCAGCTTAGTGACAGGGGGAGCGGGAGTGGCTTACAATGAGCAGTTCTTC. Supplemented by reference TRBV13 and TRBJ2-1, the full variable domain reads AAGVIQSPRHLIKEKRETATLKCYPIPRHDTVYWYQQGPGQDPQFLISFYEKMQSDKGSIPDRFSAQQFSDYHSELNMSSLELGDSALYFCASSLVTGGAGVAYNEQFFGPGTRLTVL.

The chain uses TRBV28 and TRBJ1-5; no clear D gene. The CDR3 has 15 amino acids. In germline, CDR1 is MDHEN, CDR2 SYDVKM. Deletions cut 4 bases from V and 0 bases from J, with 10 bases between. The CDR3 here is CASSWRRYSNQPQHF. The DNA for the CDR3 is TGTGCCAGCAGTTGGAGGAGATATAGCAATCAGCCCCAGCATTTT.

The gene calls are TRBV4-3 and TRBJ1-1; D gene unclear. V gave up 5 bases and J gave up 9 bases, with 13 bases separating them. The CDR3 is 12 residues long. The germline gives CDR1 LGHNA, CDR2 YSLEER. This CDR3 is CASSGRARKAFF. Written as DNA, the CDR3 is TGCGCCAGCAGCGGACGGGCCCGTAAAGCTTTCTTT.

This clone was counted only a few times. The same CDR3 is also encoded by other DNA sequences in this sample. The rearrangement joins TRBV5-1 to TRBJ1-1; the D gene is possibly TRBD1 (5 bases). This CDR3 has 13 amino acids. V shed 2 bases and J shed 2 bases, with 7 bases lying between them. The V gene's germline CDR1 is SGHRS and CDR2 YFSETQ. DNA for the CDR3: TGCGCCAGCAGCTTTGGGGGAAACACTGAAGCTTTCTTT. Encoded protein: CASSFGGNTEAFF.

The CDR3 reads CASSSGDRARHQPQHF. In DNA form, the CDR3 reads TGTGCCAGCAGCTCCGGGGACAGGGCCCGCCATCAGCCCCAGCATTTT. The chain uses TRBV7-9 and TRBJ1-5; 9 nucleotides line up with TRBD1. V was pared by 4 bases and J by 5 bases, with 9 bases of the junction left unmatched. The CDR3 consists of 16 residues. Germline values: CDR1 SEHNR, CDR2 FQNEAQ (reference sequence). Supplemented by reference TRBV7-9 and TRBJ1-5, the full variable domain reads DTGVSQNPRHKITKRGQNVTFRCDPISEHNRLYWYRQTLGQGPEFLTYFQNEAQLEKSRLLSDRFSAERPKGSFSTLEIQRTEQGDSAMYLCASSSGDRARHQPQHFGDGTRLSIL.

Written as DNA, the CDR3 is TGTGCCAGCAGCTTAGGACCGGGACAGGGACGAGAGACCCAGTACTTC. Its protein is CASSLGPGQGRETQYF. This chain connects TRBV13 to TRBJ2-5; 9 bases map to TRBD1. With 0 bases clipped from V and 4 bases from J, the junction kept 6 bases outside the gene matches. CDR3 size: 16 residues. Germline loops: CDR1 PRHDT, CDR2 FYEKMQ (reference sequence).

The chain links TRBV5-1 to TRBJ2-7, with D perhaps TRBD1 (5 bases). The CDR3 runs 13 residues. Germline CDR1 SGHRS, CDR2 YFSETQ. Trimming left V 6 bases short and J 4 bases short, with 14 bases between. The CDR3 here is CASKATRAYEQYF. The CDR3 DNA reads TGCGCCAGCAAAGCTACCAGGGCGTACGAGCAGTACTTC. Filled out from reference TRBV5-1 and TRBJ2-7, the complete variable domain reads KAGVTQTPRYLIKTRGQQVTLSCSPISGHRSVSWYQQTPGQGLQFLFEYFSETQRNKGNFPGRFSGRQFSNSRSEMNVSTLELGDSALYLCASKATRAYEQYFGPGTRLTVT.

J is TRBJ1-1 and V is TRBV5-4; no clear D gene. Germline V lookup: CDR1 SGHNT, CDR2 YYREEE (reference sequence). This CDR3 contains 16 residues. The V end was cut by 4 bases, the J end by 11 bases, with 27 bases between. The CDR3 nucleotides read TGTGCCAGCAGCCCGAGAGGACGGCGAGGATCAGAGAGTGCTTTCTTT. Encoded protein: CASSPRGRRGSESAFF. Based on the CDR3 plus reference TRBV5-4 and TRBJ1-1, the full variable domain is ETGVTQSPTHLIKTRGQQVTLRCSSQSGHNTVSWYQQALGQGPQFIFQYYREEENGRGNFPPRFSGLQFPNYSSELNVNALELDDSALYLCASSPRGRRGSESAFFGQGTRLTVV.

The rearrangement links TRBV21-1 to TRBJ2-2. TRBV21-1 is a recognized pseudogene. This CDR3 region has 16 residues. The CDR3: CASRRRPGPGAGELFF. For the CDR3, the DNA is TGTGCCAGCAGAAGGAGACCCGGGCCCGGCGCCGGGGAGCTGTTTTTT.

The rearrangement links TRBV7-9 to TRBJ1-1, with 9 bases matching TRBD1. This CDR3 is 15 amino acids long. Germline V gene data show CDR1 as SEHNR and CDR2 as FQNEAQ (reference sequence). The V gene end was trimmed by 0 bases and the J gene end by 6 bases; junction bases not matched to a gene: 5. CDR3 region: CASSLAAGTGPEAFF. As DNA, the CDR3 is TGTGCCAGCAGCTTAGCGGCCGGGACAGGGCCTGAAGCTTTCTTT.

For this clone: This sample includes further DNA sequences coding for the same CDR3. V gene TRBV27 combines with J gene TRBJ1-5, with unresolved D. Looked up from germline, CDR1 is MNHEY and CDR2 is SMNVEV (reference sequence). This CDR3 contains 14 residues. V was pared by 3 bases and J by 0 bases, with 6 bases between. The CDR3 DNA is TGTGCCAGCAGTTTTCGGGGTAGCAATCAGCCCCAGCATTTT. Encoded protein: CASSFRGSNQPQHF.

This clone was seen more than once but under ten times. Other DNA sequences in the sample encode the same CDR3. The rearrangement links TRBV28 to TRBJ1-1; D not resolved. The CDR3 sequence is 13 residues long. Trimming shortened V by 4 bases and J by 1 base, and 7 bases separated the two germline ends. CDR1 and CDR2 from the germline V gene are MDHEN and SYDVKM. The CDR3 region has the DNA TGTGCCAGCAGTTACCTCAGGAACACTGAAGCTTTCTTT. Translated: CASSYLRNTEAFF.

This chain uses TRBV7-8 with TRBJ2-7; no clear D gene. CDR3 length: 14 residues. CDR1 is SGHVS, CDR2 FQNEAQ, per germline. Trimming took 3 bases from V and 6 from J, leaving 15 bases between them. In nucleotides, the CDR3 is TGTGCCAGCAGCTTTCAAAAAGGAGTAGTCGAGCAGTACTTC. It yields the protein CASSFQKGVVEQYF.

The chain couples TRBV9 to TRBJ2-6; D uncertain. The length of the CDR3 is 12 residues. V lost 7 bases, J lost 0 bases, and 2 bases lay in between. Germline lookup yields CDR1 SGDLS and CDR2 YYNGEE. As DNA, the CDR3 is TGTGCCAGCCGCTCTGGGGCCAACGTCCTGACTTTC. Its translation is CASRSGANVLTF.

The rearrangement joins TRBV6-5 to TRBJ2-5; D may be TRBD1 (8 bases). The V gene's germline CDR1 is MNHEY and CDR2 SVGAGI. The CDR3 has 14 residues. Trimming left V 8 bases short and J 7 bases short, with 20 bases between. CDR3 sequence (DNA): TGTGCCAGCTCTACCAGCACAGGGGGGGGGACCCAGTACTTC. Encoded protein: CASSTSTGGGTQYF.

V usage is TRBV7-8 and J usage is TRBJ1-1; weak D call: TRBD1 (6 bases). Trimming removed 1 base at V and 3 bases at J, with 15 bases between. The germline V gene encodes CDR1 SGHVS and CDR2 FQNEAQ. The CDR3 loop spans 16 amino acids. CDR3: CASSLEGGVGDTEAFF. CDR3 nucleotides: TGTGCCAGCAGCTTAGAGGGGGGGGTCGGCGACACTGAAGCTTTCTTT.

The chain recombines TRBV9 with TRBJ2-3, with a weak D call TRBD2 (5 bases). CDR1 and CDR2 from the germline V gene are SGDLS and YYNGEE. The V end was cut by 0 bases, the J end by 7 bases, with 12 bases between. The CDR3 covers 14 residues. The CDR3 nucleotides read TGTGCCAGCAGCGTAGACCAGCGGATAAATACGCAGTATTTT. This gives the protein CASSVDQRINTQYF.

The chain combines TRBV5-8 with TRBJ2-3; D gene unclear. In germline, CDR1 is SGHTS, CDR2 YDEGEE. The CDR3 loop spans 17 amino acids. V gave up 7 bases and J gave up 0 bases, with 21 bases separating them. CDR3 sequence (DNA): TGTGCCAGCCCTATATTCAAGACACCGACTAGCACAGATACGCAGTATTTT. Residues: CASPIFKTPTSTDTQYF.

This clone was detected once. The rearrangement links TRBV7-6 to TRBJ2-3; D tentatively reads TRBD1 or TRBD2 (5 bases each). The V end was cut by 1 base, the J end by 6 bases, with 14 bases between. Looked up from germline, CDR1 is SGHVS and CDR2 is FNYEAQ. The CDR3 extends over 15 amino acids. The CDR3 DNA is TGTGCCAGCAGCTTAGAAGCTCCCCGGGGCGATACGCAGTATTTT. It codes for CASSLEAPRGDTQYF.